These 5 T cell receptor beta chains came from one sample sequenced in a study of blood T cell repertoires in COVID-19. Here immunoSEQ multiplex PCR was the method, and the copy in TCRdb shows in-frame clones only, minus some. The table lists under 75,000 clones, roughly 90% of them singletons. Input material: peripheral blood. Receptors were obtained from a man between 45 and 60 years old with active COVID-19.

The chain employs TRBV7-9 and TRBJ2-2; tentatively, D is TRBD1 (6 bases). V was clipped by 5 bases and J by 4 bases, with 14 bases between them. In germline, CDR1 is SEHNR, CDR2 FQNEAQ (reference sequence). This CDR3 has 15 amino acids. The CDR3 DNA reads TGTGCCAGCAGCAGTCACAGGGATCGCACCGGGGAGCTGTTTTTT. Translation gives CASSSHRDRTGELFF.

This chain joins TRBV6-5 and TRBJ1-3, with a weak D call TRBD1 (6 bases). The V end was cut by 6 bases, the J end by 0 bases, with 9 bases between. The length of the CDR3 is 14 residues. Germline CDR1 reads MNHEY; CDR2 reads SVGAGI. CDR3 sequence (DNA): TGTGCCAGCAGCTGGGACATCTCTGGAAACACCATATATTTT. Protein product: CASSWDISGNTIYF.

This clone showed up just a few times. The chain employs TRBV6-5 and TRBJ1-1; no firm D call. Germline lookup yields CDR1 MNHEY and CDR2 SVGAGI. V was trimmed by 0 bases and J by 6 bases, leaving 8 bases between them. This CDR3 has 13 residues. In nucleotides, the CDR3 is TGTGCCAGCAGTTACTCTCGACACTCTGAAGCTTTCTTT. It yields the protein CASSYSRHSEAFF.

This clone was detected only a few times. The chain joins TRBV6-5 to TRBJ2-7; 8 bases are a match to TRBD2. This CDR3 comprises 14 residues. CDR1 MNHEY and CDR2 SVGAGI come from the germline V gene. V lost 7 bases and J lost 7; bases outside the gene matches: 12. The CDR3 DNA follows: TGTGCCAGCACTCCTCCCGGGGGGGGATGGGAGCAGTACTTC. This gives the protein CASTPPGGGWEQYF.

The chain couples TRBV19 to TRBJ1-5, with a weak D call TRBD1 (6 bases). From germline, CDR1 is LNHDA and CDR2 SQIVND (reference sequence). Trimming took 5 bases from V and 5 from J, leaving 16 bases between them. This CDR3 region has 15 residues. CDR3 in DNA: TGTGCCAGTAGTCGAGGGGGACGGGGAGATCAGCCCCAGCATTTT. This sequence encodes CASSRGGRGDQPQHF.